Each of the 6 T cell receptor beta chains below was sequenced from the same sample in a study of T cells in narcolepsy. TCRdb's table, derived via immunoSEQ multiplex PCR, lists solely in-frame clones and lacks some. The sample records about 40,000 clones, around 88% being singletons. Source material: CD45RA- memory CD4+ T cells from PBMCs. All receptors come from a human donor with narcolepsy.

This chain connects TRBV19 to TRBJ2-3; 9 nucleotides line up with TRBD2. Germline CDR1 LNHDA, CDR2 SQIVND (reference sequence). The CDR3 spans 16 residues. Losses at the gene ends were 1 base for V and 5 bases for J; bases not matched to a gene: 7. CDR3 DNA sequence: TGTGCCAGTAGTATAGGGGCGGGGGGGCCCGGAGATACGCAGTATTTT. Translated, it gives CASSIGAGGPGDTQYF.

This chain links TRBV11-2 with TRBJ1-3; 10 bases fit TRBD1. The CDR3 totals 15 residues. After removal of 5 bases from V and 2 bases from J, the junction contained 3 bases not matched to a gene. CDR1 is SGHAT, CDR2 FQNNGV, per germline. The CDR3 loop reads CASSPDRGPGNTIYF. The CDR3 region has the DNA TGTGCCAGCAGCCCCGACAGGGGGCCTGGAAACACCATATATTTT.

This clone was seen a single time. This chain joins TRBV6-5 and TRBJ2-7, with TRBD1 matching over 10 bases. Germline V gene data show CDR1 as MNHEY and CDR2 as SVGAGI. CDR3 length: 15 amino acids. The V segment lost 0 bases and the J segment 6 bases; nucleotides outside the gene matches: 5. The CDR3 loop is CASSYSTGGLSEQYF. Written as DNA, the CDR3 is TGTGCCAGCAGTTACTCGACAGGGGGCCTTAGCGAGCAGTACTTC.

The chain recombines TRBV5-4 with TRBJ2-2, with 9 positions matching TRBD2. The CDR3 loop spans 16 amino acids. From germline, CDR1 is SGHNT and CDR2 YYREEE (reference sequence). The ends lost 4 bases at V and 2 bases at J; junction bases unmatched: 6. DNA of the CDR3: TGTGCCAGCAGCCGTAGCGGGAGCGGAAACACCGGGGAGCTGTTTTTT. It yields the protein CASSRSGSGNTGELFF.

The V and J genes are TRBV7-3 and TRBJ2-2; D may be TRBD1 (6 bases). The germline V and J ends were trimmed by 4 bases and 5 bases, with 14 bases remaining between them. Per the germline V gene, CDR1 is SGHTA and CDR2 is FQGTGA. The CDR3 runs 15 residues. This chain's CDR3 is CASSSKQGLTGELFF. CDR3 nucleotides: TGTGCCAGCAGCTCCAAACAGGGTTTGACCGGGGAGCTGTTTTTT.

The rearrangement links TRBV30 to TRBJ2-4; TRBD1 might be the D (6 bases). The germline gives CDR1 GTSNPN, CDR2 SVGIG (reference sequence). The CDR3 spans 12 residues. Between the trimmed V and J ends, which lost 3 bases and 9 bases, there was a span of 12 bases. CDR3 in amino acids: CAWSGQSVIQYF. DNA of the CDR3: TGTGCCTGGAGCGGACAGTCCGTCATTCAGTACTTC.